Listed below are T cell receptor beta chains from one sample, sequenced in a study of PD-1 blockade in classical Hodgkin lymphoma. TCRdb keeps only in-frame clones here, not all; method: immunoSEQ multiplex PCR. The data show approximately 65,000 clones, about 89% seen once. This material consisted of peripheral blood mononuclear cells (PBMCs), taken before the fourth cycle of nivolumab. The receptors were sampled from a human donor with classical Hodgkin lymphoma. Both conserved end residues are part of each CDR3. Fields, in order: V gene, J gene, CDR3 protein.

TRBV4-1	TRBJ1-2	CASSQDRDRNYGYTF
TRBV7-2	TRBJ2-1	CASSFVQGANEQFF
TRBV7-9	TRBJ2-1	CASSSTGYNEQFF
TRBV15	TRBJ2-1	CATSRGRTGSVDEQFF
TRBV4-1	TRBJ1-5	CASSRGPYNQPQHF
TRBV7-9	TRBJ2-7	CASSPPRTYEQYF
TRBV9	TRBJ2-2	CASSVVSLEGTGELFF
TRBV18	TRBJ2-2	CASSPGELVTGELFF
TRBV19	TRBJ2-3	CASGQGAKDTQYF
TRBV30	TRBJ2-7	CAWRNTGAPGEQYF
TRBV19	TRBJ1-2	CASFGTGNYGYTF
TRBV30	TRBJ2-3	CAWSNTDRTDTQYF
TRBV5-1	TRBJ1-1	CASSLQDLKNTEAFF
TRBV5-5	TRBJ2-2	CASRLGVMWTGELFF
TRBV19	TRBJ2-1	CASSIGGGRGKFF
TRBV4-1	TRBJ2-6	CASSQTGTGANVLTF
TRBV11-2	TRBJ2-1	CASSLGRIVEQFF
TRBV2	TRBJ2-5	CASSGWTQYF
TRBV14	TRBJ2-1	CASSQEWDRGNEQFF
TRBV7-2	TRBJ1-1	CASSLMGEWISTEAFF
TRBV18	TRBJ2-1	CASSPLASGMTNEQFF
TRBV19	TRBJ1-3	CASSMRDTSGNTIYF
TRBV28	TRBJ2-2	CASTHRPSGELFF
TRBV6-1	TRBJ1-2	CASRGYGYTF
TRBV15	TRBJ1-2	CATSRGGLLNYGYTF
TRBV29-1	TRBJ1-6	CSVGDRGSPLHF
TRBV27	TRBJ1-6	CASGVTAPGLLNSPLHF
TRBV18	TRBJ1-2	CASSPSRGGYTF
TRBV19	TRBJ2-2	CASSIITGGARGELFF
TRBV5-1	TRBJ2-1	CASSWTGNEQFF
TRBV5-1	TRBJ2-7	CASNQGMGEQYF
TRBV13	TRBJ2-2	CASSLGRVPSGELFF
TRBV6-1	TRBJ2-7	CASGGTAGYEQYF
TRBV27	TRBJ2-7	CASWEASSYEQYF
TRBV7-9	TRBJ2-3	CASNIGRQAGPDTQYF
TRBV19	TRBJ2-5	CASSIGRSGETQYF
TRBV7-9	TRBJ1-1	CASTRLGGTEAFF
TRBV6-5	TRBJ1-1	CASSYRGLWTEAFF
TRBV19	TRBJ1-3	CASSTQGTGNTIYF
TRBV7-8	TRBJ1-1	CASSLSLPIAEAFF
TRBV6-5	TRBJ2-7	CASSTPPSYEQYF
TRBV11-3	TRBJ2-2	CASSHVGGDGTGELFF
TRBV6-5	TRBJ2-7	CASSYGTSGEQYF
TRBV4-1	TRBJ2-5	CASSQDQREVETQYF
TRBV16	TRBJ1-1	CASSQSRGWAFF
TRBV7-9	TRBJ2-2	CASSFDRGRGELFF
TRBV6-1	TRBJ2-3	CASSGSRVPAIDTQYF
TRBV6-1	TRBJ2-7	CASRPGQGSFEQYF